This TCR beta chain appears in the sequencing data of a study of T cells in tuberculosis listed by TCRdb under 2018. For context, the study as a whole: In the study, CD1B tetramers and high-throughput TCR immunosequencing were combined to characterize T cells specific for the mycobacterial lipid antigen glucose monomycolate (GMM). With 9 to 10 people per group, a South African clinical cohort compared IGRA-negative adolescents, IGRA-positive adolescents with latent tuberculosis, and adults with active tuberculosis.

At study entry, adolescents were screened for latent tuberculosis infection by tuberculin skin test and QuantiFERON-TB GOLD In-Tube IGRA. Unsorted cryopreserved PBMC were immunosequenced, covering on average approximately 90,000 T cells per clinical donor. Eleven high schools in the Worcester region of the Western Cape, South Africa, served as enrollment sites for adolescents aged 12 to 18 years. Approximately ten M. tuberculosis-infected adolescents and about 10 uninfected adolescents, matched for age and sex, were selected. For the adolescents, PBMC were isolated by density centrifugation from freshly drawn heparinized blood and then cryopreserved. The research as a whole found: Compared with IGRA-negative controls, TCR-alpha repertoires from active tuberculosis had smaller mean NN-distances to GMM-specific TCRs, which suggests clonal expansion of these TCRs. Clinical samples were selected based on which cryopreserved specimens were available, and the active tuberculosis cases were adults whereas the controls were adolescents. With the diverse GMM-specific repertoire as input, a classifier achieved under 90% accuracy (AUROC about 0.93), whereas GEM motif frequencies as input gave 55% to 75% accuracy. Smaller NN-distances were partly driven by shorter CDR3-alpha lengths in active tuberculosis patients, and statistical significance was not reached for the TCR-beta difference.

The immunoSEQ multiplex PCR assay was used to generate TCR libraries, with TCR-beta and/or TCR-alpha/delta assays applied to each sample. The amplified TCR libraries were sequenced using the Illumina high-throughput platform. For the original study's pipeline: Clustering and dimensionality reduction were performed using pairwise TCRdist distances among GMM-specific receptors from ex vivo sorted or in vitro expanded T cells. Each clinical repertoire was scored by mean NN-distance, the average TCRdist to the nearest 10% of tetramer-positive reference sequences. To compute GEM TCR motif frequency, the fraction of unique TCRs matching known GEM sequences by V/J usage and CDR3 length was calculated. Active tuberculosis was classified by linear discriminant analysis with leave-one-out cross-validation, implemented in scikit-learn. Drawn from immuneACCESS, this table holds only the in-frame rearrangements with V and J called that TCRdb kept. Clones are partly lost; checked studies trace under half to an unresolved V gene and leave the rest unexplained. The DNA gave D and trimming, while V, J and clone size come from that table. This sample gives approximately 35,000 clones in total; 95% to 97% of them show up just once. The top ten constitute 6.2% of the sample.

CDR1 and CDR2 (LNHNV, YYDKDF) derive from the germline V gene (reference sequence). The CDR3 numbers 15 residues from cysteine through phenylalanine. Only the CDR3 DNA stays, 45 bases, in frame from base 1. The junction shows trimming of 3 bases on V and 1 base on J, and the gene matches do not reach 2 bases of it. On this clone itself: The antigen it recognizes is unknown. Base qualities are not provided; no much larger clone lies one nucleotide away.

The TCR sequence derives from a donor aged 5-35 years with latent tuberculosis or without tuberculosis infection. The chain is made from TRBV15 and TRBJ2-3; the central 9 bases match TRBD2. Sequencing was carried out using PBMCs. The bases are TGTGCCACCAGCAGGCAGCGGGGGGGCACAGATACGCAGTATTTT. Its product reads: CATSRQRGGTDTQYF.